One sample yielded the 32 T cell receptor beta chains listed below, sequenced in a study of control samples from healthy donors and cancer patients. Assay used: immunoSEQ multiplex PCR; TCRdb lists only in-frame clones, some missing. Of about 190,000 clones in the sample, roughly nine tenths were seen once. Sequencing was carried out using blood. These TCRs come from a man younger than 45 in good health.

This rearrangement joins TRBV10-3 to TRBJ1-2; D remains unclear. Germline-derived CDR1 and CDR2 are ENHRY and SYGVKD. Trimming removed 5 bases from V and 6 bases from J, with 13 bases in between. The CDR3 is 13 residues long. CDR3 sequence reads: CAISTDLANGYTF. The CDR3 region has the DNA TGTGCCATCAGTACGGATTTGGCGAATGGCTACACCTTC.

The CDR3 reads CASSYSKDPNTEAFF. The CDR3 DNA reads TGTGCCAGCAGTTACTCGAAGGATCCGAACACTGAAGCTTTCTTT. This chain uses TRBV6-6 with TRBJ1-1; D is ambiguous. The length of the CDR3 is 15 residues. Germline lookup yields CDR1 MNHNY and CDR2 SVGAGI (reference sequence). Trimming pared 0 bases from V and 1 base from J, leaving 9 bases between.

The chain uses TRBV12-3 or TRBV12-4 and TRBJ1-4; 7 positions agree with TRBD1. Trimming took 10 bases from V and 6 from J; bases not matched to a gene: 8. The length of the CDR3 is 13 residues. Here the CDR3 DNA reads TGTGCCACCCGACAGGGCTCCTATGAAAAACTGTTTTTT. Translating it yields CATRQGSYEKLFF.

The chain has TRBV4-1 and TRBJ1-6, with D perhaps TRBD1 (6 bases). Trimming removed 1 base at V and 4 bases at J, with 23 bases between. Germline V CDR1 and CDR2: MGHRA, YSYEKL. The CDR3 covers 20 residues. DNA for the CDR3: TGCGCCAGCAGCCAAGTCACAGGGCGGAAGTTGGGCCTGTATAATTCACCCCTCCACTTT. This gives the protein CASSQVTGRKLGLYNSPLHF.

The chain couples TRBV19 to TRBJ1-1, with 7 bases that match TRBD1. The V gene's germline CDR1 is LNHDA and CDR2 SQIVND (reference sequence). The V and J ends lost 6 bases and 5 bases, in that order; junction bases with no gene match: 12. CDR3 length equals 15 residues. The CDR3 sequence: CASRPPQGGGTEAFF. In DNA, the CDR3 is TGTGCCAGTAGGCCTCCTCAGGGGGGAGGTACTGAAGCTTTCTTT.

V and J are TRBV21-1 and TRBJ1-6; the tabulated D call, TRBD1, remains unverified against the DNA. TRBV21-1 is termed a pseudogene. The CDR3 covers 12 residues. The DNA of the CDR3 is TGTGCCAACACAGGGTGGGGTTCACCCCTCCACTTT. This translates into CANTGWGSPLHF.

The V call is TRBV6-5, the J call TRBJ2-1; D call uncertain. The CDR3 runs to 13 residues. The germline gives CDR1 MNHEY, CDR2 SVGAGI. The V end lost 5 bases, the J end lost 7 bases, and 12 bases lay between the germline ends. The CDR3 sequence: CASSLRSENEQFF. CDR3 bases: TGTGCCAGCAGTCTTCGATCGGAAAATGAGCAGTTCTTC.

J is TRBJ1-6 and V is TRBV29-1; D not certain. V gave up 6 bases and J gave up 0 bases, with 9 bases separating them. From germline, CDR1 is SQVTM and CDR2 ANQGSEA. The CDR3 is 14 amino acids. CDR3 bases: TGCAGCGTCCGGGCCAGCTCCTATAATTCACCCCTCCACTTT. This gives the protein CSVRASSYNSPLHF.

This chain uses TRBV7-8 with TRBJ2-2; D may be TRBD1 (6 bases). The CDR3 extends over 17 amino acids. Per the germline V gene, CDR1 is SGHVS and CDR2 is FQNEAQ. Trimming stripped 1 base from V and 4 bases from J, with 16 bases between. The CDR3 coding sequence is TGTGCCAGCAGCTTAGAGTCAGGGGCCCCGGGCACCGGGGAGCTGTTTTTT. Its protein product is CASSLESGAPGTGELFF. Full variable domain (remainder filled in from reference TRBV7-8 and TRBJ2-2): GAGVSQSPRYKVAKRGQDVALRCDPISGHVSLFWYQQALGQGPEFLTYFQNEAQLDKSGLPSDRFFAERPEGSVSTLKIQRTQQEDSAVYLCASSLESGAPGTGELFFGEGSRLTVL.

In its sample, this clone was seen once. The chain combines TRBV6-5 with TRBJ1-6; D possibly corresponds to TRBD1 (5 bases). V was trimmed by 7 bases and J by 7 bases, leaving 17 bases between them. The CDR3 loop spans 15 amino acids. Germline CDR1 reads MNHEY; CDR2 reads SVGAGI. CDR3 loop: CASIVPGRRNSPLHF. CDR3 nucleotides: TGTGCCAGCATTGTTCCGGGACGCAGGAATTCACCCCTCCACTTT.

The chain links TRBV13 to TRBJ1-3; D possibly corresponds to TRBD1 (5 bases). In germline, CDR1 is PRHDT, CDR2 FYEKMQ (reference sequence). This CDR3 is built from 15 residues. V was cut by 0 bases and J by 0 bases, with 6 bases left in between. The CDR3 protein is CASSLGGHSGNTIYF. The CDR3 nucleotides are TGTGCCAGCAGCTTAGGTGGACACTCTGGAAACACCATATATTTT.

Turning to this clone: Other DNA sequences in this specimen translate into the identical CDR3. The chain has TRBV7-9 and TRBJ1-1; 7 nucleotides align to TRBD1. The CDR3 contains 13 residues. The germline CDR1 and CDR2 sequences are SEHNR and FQNEAQ (reference sequence). V trimming: 5 bases; J trimming: 1 base; junction bases outside the gene matches: 1. The CDR3: CASSRTGNTEAFF. The CDR3 coding sequence is TGTGCCAGCAGCCGGACAGGGAACACTGAAGCTTTCTTT.

The chain uses TRBV6-4 and TRBJ1-2; 9 bases are shared with TRBD1. Germline V gene data show CDR1 as MRHNA and CDR2 as SNTAGT. V lost 3 bases to trimming and J lost 5 bases; unmatched junction nucleotides: 13. This CDR3 has 17 residues. CDR3 in amino acids: CASSETDRDRAGYGYTF. In nucleotides, the CDR3 is TGTGCCAGCAGTGAAACGGACCGGGACAGGGCCGGATATGGCTACACCTTC.

The chain uses TRBV11-2 and TRBJ1-2; TRBD1 is a possible D gene (6 bases). V lost 1 base and J 14 bases, leaving 23 bases between the germline ends. The CDR3 spans 15 residues. Germline-derived CDR1 and CDR2 are SGHAT and FQNNGV. CDR3 DNA sequence: TGTGCCAGCAGCTTAGTTACGCTGGGTGCTGGGGGCCCGACCTTC. This translates into CASSLVTLGAGGPTF.

This rearrangement joins TRBV7-9 to TRBJ2-3, with no clear D. The CDR3 runs 14 residues. CDR1 and CDR2 (germline): SEHNR, FQNEAQ (reference sequence). Trimming pared 1 base from V and 4 bases from J, leaving 9 bases between. The CDR3 sequence is CASSLGNTADTQYF. Written as DNA, the CDR3 is TGTGCCAGCAGCTTAGGCAATACCGCAGATACGCAGTATTTT. Drawing the rest from reference TRBV7-9 and TRBJ2-3, the complete variable domain is DTGVSQNPRHKITKRGQNVTFRCDPISEHNRLYWYRQTLGQGPEFLTYFQNEAQLEKSRLLSDRFSAERPKGSFSTLEIQRTEQGDSAMYLCASSLGNTADTQYFGPGTRLTVL.

The J gene is TRBJ2-3, the V gene TRBV10-3; 9 bases match TRBD2. Germline trimming cut 6 bases from V and 6 bases from J; bases unmatched to any gene: 7. The germline V gene encodes CDR1 ENHRY and CDR2 SYGVKD. The CDR3 consists of 14 residues. CDR3 in DNA: TGTGCCATCAGCGAGCGGGGGGCCCGGGATACGCAGTATTTT. Translating it yields CAISERGARDTQYF.

The chain links TRBV7-8 to TRBJ1-4; 9 bases map to TRBD1. V lost 4 bases to trimming and J lost 7 bases; unmatched junction nucleotides: 7. Germline lookup yields CDR1 SGHVS and CDR2 FQNEAQ. The CDR3 spans 15 residues. CDR3 in DNA: TGTGCCAGCAGCTCAGCCGGGACAGGGAGTGAAAAACTGTTTTTT. Its translation is CASSSAGTGSEKLFF.

This chain links TRBV9 with TRBJ1-1; D perhaps matches TRBD1 (6 bases). Deletions cut 3 bases from V and 1 base from J, with 7 bases between. Germline V gene data show CDR1 as SGDLS and CDR2 as YYNGEE. The CDR3 has 13 residues. CDR3: CASSGGQNTEAFF. In nucleotides, the CDR3 is TGTGCCAGCAGCGGGGGACAGAACACTGAAGCTTTCTTT. The whole variable domain, remainder taken from reference TRBV9 and TRBJ1-1, is DSGVTQTPKHLITATGQRVTLRCSPRSGDLSVYWYQQSLDQGLQFLIQYYNGEERAKGNILERFSAQQFPDLHSELNLSSLELGDSALYFCASSGGQNTEAFFGQGTRLTVV.

The gene calls are TRBV18 and TRBJ2-3; TRBD2 is a possible D gene (5 bases). The CDR3 loop spans 15 amino acids. Per germline, CDR1 KGHSH and CDR2 LQKENI. V lost 3 bases and J 0 bases, leaving 10 bases between the germline ends. The CDR3 region has the DNA TGTGCCAGCTCACCGGTTTCGGGGAGCACAGATACGCAGTATTTT. Its protein product is CASSPVSGSTDTQYF.

With respect to this clone: Other DNA sequences in this specimen translate into the identical CDR3. J is TRBJ2-7 and V is TRBV5-1; 8 bases are a match to TRBD1. After removal of 4 bases from V and 3 bases from J, the junction contained 6 bases not matched to a gene. There are 14 residues in the CDR3. Germline lookup yields CDR1 SGHRS and CDR2 YFSETQ. CDR3 bases: TGCGCCAGCAGCCGTGGACAGGGTGGCTACGAGCAGTACTTC. Protein sequence: CASSRGQGGYEQYF.

The chain is built from TRBV12-3 or TRBV12-4 and TRBJ1-2; D is possibly TRBD1 (5 bases). V was trimmed by 6 bases and J by 4 bases, leaving 12 bases between them. The CDR3 contains 13 residues. The CDR3 is CASSPGTAYGYTF. CDR3 nucleotides: TGTGCCAGCAGCCCTGGGACGGCCTATGGCTACACCTTC.

This clone was seen just once. The chain links TRBV6-5 to TRBJ1-1, with D uncertain. V was clipped by 5 bases and J by 0 bases, with 13 bases between them. The germline V gene has CDR1 MNHEY and CDR2 SVGAGI. The length of the CDR3 is 15 residues. CDR3 protein: CASSRKPPMNTEAFF. The CDR3 DNA reads as TGTGCCAGCAGTCGGAAACCCCCAATGAACACTGAAGCTTTCTTT.

The DNA for the CDR3 is TGTGCCAGCAGAGCAAACGCAGGGCCCTACGAGCAGTACTTC. Amino acids: CASRANAGPYEQYF. The chain uses TRBV27 and TRBJ2-7; perhaps TRBD1 as D (5 bases). V gave up 6 bases and J gave up 2 bases, with 14 bases separating them. Per germline, CDR1 MNHEY and CDR2 SMNVEV (reference sequence). The CDR3 has 14 residues.

The CDR3: CAISVQETQYF. CDR3 DNA: TGTGCCATCAGTGTCCAGGAGACCCAGTACTTC. V gene TRBV10-3 combines with J gene TRBJ2-5; D gene unclear. The germline V and J ends were trimmed by 4 bases and 5 bases, with 5 bases remaining between them. CDR3 length: 11 residues. Germline V gives CDR1 ENHRY, CDR2 SYGVKD.

This clone showed up many times. The chain has TRBV6-4 and TRBJ2-7, with TRBD1 identical over 9 bases. With 6 bases clipped from V and 4 bases from J, the junction kept 4 bases outside the gene matches. The germline CDR1 and CDR2 sequences are MRHNA and SNTAGT. This CDR3 contains 13 residues. The CDR3: CASREGQGYEQYF. In DNA, the CDR3 is TGTGCCAGCAGAGAGGGACAGGGTTACGAGCAGTACTTC.

This chain uses TRBV5-1 with TRBJ1-1; no clear D gene. This CDR3 has 15 residues. CDR1 and CDR2 from the germline V gene are SGHRS and YFSETQ. Between the trimmed V and J ends, which lost 0 bases and 1 base, there was a span of 10 bases. This CDR3 is CASSLEEHRNTEAFF. CDR3 DNA: TGCGCCAGCAGCTTGGAAGAACATAGGAACACTGAAGCTTTCTTT.

V and J are TRBV3-1 (or the pseudogene TRBV3-2) and TRBJ2-1; TRBD1 agrees at 7 bases. Germline V CDR1 and CDR2: LGHDT, YNNKEL (reference sequence). The CDR3 is made up of 18 amino acids. Trimming cost V 1 base and J 6 bases; bases outside gene matches: 15. The CDR3 spells CASSQATGFRGEGNEQFF. For the CDR3, the DNA is TGTGCCAGCAGCCAAGCGACAGGGTTTAGGGGAGAGGGCAATGAGCAGTTCTTC.

The chain carries TRBV11-2 and TRBJ2-3; 9 positions agree with TRBD2. The CDR3 sequence is 17 residues long. Looked up from germline, CDR1 is SGHAT and CDR2 is FQNNGV. The J segment lost 3 bases and the V segment lost 2 bases, leaving 9 bases of the junction unmatched. This CDR3 reads CASSLSLAGRGTDTQYF. In nucleotides, the CDR3 is TGTGCCAGCAGCTTAAGTCTAGCGGGAAGGGGAACAGATACGCAGTATTTT.

This clone was detected once. The chain is built from TRBV11-3 and TRBJ2-7; D is unclear. Trimming took off 2 bases at V and 0 bases at J, with 17 bases between the two ends. CDR1 and CDR2 from the germline V gene are SGHNT and YENEEA. This CDR3 is 17 amino acids long. CDR3 sequence (DNA): TGTGCCAGCAGCTTAAGGCCCGTGCTCCGTGTCTCCTACGAGCAGTACTTC. Amino acid sequence: CASSLRPVLRVSYEQYF.

The rearrangement links TRBV19 to TRBJ2-5, with 7 bases matching TRBD1. Looked up from germline, CDR1 is LNHDA and CDR2 is SQIVND (reference sequence). V lost 3 bases, J lost 5 bases, and 3 bases stayed unmatched. The CDR3 length is 13 residues. DNA of the CDR3: TGTGCCAGTAGTATGAACAGGGGTGAGACCCAGTACTTC. Its protein product is CASSMNRGETQYF.

Regarding this clone: Additional DNA sequences in this sample encode the identical CDR3. The chain couples TRBV7-9 to TRBJ1-5, with a possible D match to TRBD1 (5 bases). The germline gives CDR1 SEHNR, CDR2 FQNEAQ (reference sequence). This CDR3 comprises 15 residues. V lost 1 base and J 0 bases, leaving 7 bases between the germline ends. The CDR3 sequence: CASSLEGYSNQPQHF. The CDR3 DNA is TGTGCCAGCAGCTTAGAGGGGTATAGCAATCAGCCCCAGCATTTT. Complete variable domain (other parts from reference TRBV7-9 and TRBJ1-5): DTGVSQNPRHKITKRGQNVTFRCDPISEHNRLYWYRQTLGQGPEFLTYFQNEAQLEKSRLLSDRFSAERPKGSFSTLEIQRTEQGDSAMYLCASSLEGYSNQPQHFGDGTRLSIL.

The count of this clone is one. The gene calls are TRBV6-6 and TRBJ1-5; D gene ambiguous. The CDR3 has 14 residues. In germline, CDR1 is MNHNY, CDR2 SVGAGI (reference sequence). The V gene lost 2 bases and the J gene lost 1 base, with 6 bases spanning the gap. The DNA for the CDR3 is TGTGCCAGCAGTTACAGTCCAAGCAATCAGCCCCAGCATTTT. This sequence encodes CASSYSPSNQPQHF.